Listed here are 27 T cell receptor beta chains from one sample, sequenced in a study of OX40 agonist ivuxolimab in advanced cancers. The table came from immunoSEQ multiplex PCR; TCRdb's copy has only in-frame clones and leaves some out. There are tens of thousands of clones in the sample; around four fifths occur only once, and 5.9% lies in the top ten. Source: CD4+ or CD8+ T cells sorted from blood, taken in a trial of the OX40 agonist ivuxolimab. The receptors stem from an adult with an advanced solid tumor such as melanoma, head and neck, liver or kidney cancer.

The chain uses TRBV2 and TRBJ1-5, with 8 bases lining up with TRBD1. Per germline, CDR1 SNHLY and CDR2 FYNNEI. CDR3 length: 15 residues. Losses at the gene ends were 5 bases for V and 11 bases for J; bases not matched to a gene: 14. The CDR3 bases are TGTGCCAGCAGTCCAGGGGGCGGCACCGGAGAGTCCCAGCATTTT. Protein: CASSPGGGTGESQHF.

The rearrangement joins TRBV9 to TRBJ2-7, with 7 bases identical to TRBD2. The CDR3 consists of 13 residues. Per the germline V gene, CDR1 is SGDLS and CDR2 is YYNGEE. The trim removed 0 bases at V and 6 bases at J, leaving 3 bases unmatched. The CDR3 sequence: CASSVGGGTEQYF. The CDR3 DNA reads TGTGCCAGCAGCGTAGGGGGAGGGACCGAGCAGTACTTC.

V and J are TRBV11-2 and TRBJ1-1, with D perhaps TRBD1 (5 bases). This CDR3 comprises 11 residues. Germline V gives CDR1 SGHAT, CDR2 FQNNGV. V was pared by 8 bases and J by 7 bases, with 11 bases between. Here the CDR3 reads CASGEGVEAFF. In DNA form, the CDR3 reads TGTGCCAGCGGGGAAGGGGTTGAAGCTTTCTTT. The complete variable domain, with remaining parts taken from reference TRBV11-2 and TRBJ1-1, reads EAGVAQSPRYKIIEKRQSVAFWCNPISGHATLYWYQQILGQGPKLLIQFQNNGVVDDSQLPKDRFSAERLKGVDSTLKIQPAKLEDSAVYLCASGEGVEAFFGQGTRLTVV.

In this sample, this clone turned up once. The CDR3 spells CATPAVPEFF. CDR3 in DNA: TGCGCCACACCCGCGGTACCAGAATTCTTC. V gene TRBV10-1 combines with J gene TRBJ2-1; D is undetermined. This CDR3 is built from 10 residues. Germline CDR1 reads WNHNN; CDR2 reads SYGVQD (reference sequence). Trimming took off 10 bases at V and 16 bases at J, with 17 bases between the two ends.

CDR3: CASSQWKALNNEQFF. CDR3 nucleotide sequence: TGTGCCAGCAGCCAATGGAAAGCGCTTAACAATGAGCAGTTCTTC. The chain carries TRBV14 and TRBJ2-1; D gene uncertain. This CDR3 comprises 15 residues. V lost 2 bases and J 5 bases, leaving 13 bases between the germline ends. The germline V gene encodes CDR1 SGHDN and CDR2 FVKESK.

This sequence joins TRBV27 and TRBJ2-5, with D uncertain. The V gene's germline CDR1 is MNHEY and CDR2 SMNVEV (reference sequence). The germline V and J ends were trimmed by 5 bases and 1 base, with 14 bases remaining between them. The CDR3 consists of 15 residues. CDR3 in amino acids: CASSPMARSQETQYF. The CDR3 nucleotides read TGTGCCAGCAGTCCAATGGCCAGGTCCCAAGAGACCCAGTACTTC.

The chain combines TRBV7-2 with TRBJ2-5; possible D gene TRBD2, 6 bases. Looked up from germline, CDR1 is SGHTA and CDR2 is FQGNSA. The CDR3 runs 13 residues. Trimming removed 7 bases from V and 5 bases from J, with 14 bases in between. The CDR3 spells CASTSNREETQYF. The CDR3 bases are TGTGCCAGCACCTCTAACCGGGAGGAGACCCAGTACTTC.

The chain recombines TRBV12-5 with TRBJ1-1; D gene unclear. CDR3 length: 11 amino acids. Germline V gives CDR1 LGHNT, CDR2 FRNRAP. V was pared by 3 bases and J by 4 bases, with 3 bases between. CDR3 sequence: CASGFGTEAFF. CDR3 DNA sequence: TGTGCTAGTGGTTTTGGCACTGAAGCTTTCTTT.

The chain's CDR3 is CASRSVAYNEQFF. CDR3 in DNA: TGTGCCAGCCGCTCCGTAGCTTACAATGAGCAGTTCTTC. The V call is TRBV7-9, the J call TRBJ2-1; no reliable D call. The CDR3 is made up of 13 amino acids. Germline CDR1 SEHNR, CDR2 FQNEAQ (reference sequence). Between the trimmed V and J ends, which lost 8 bases and 4 bases, there was a span of 12 bases.

The rearrangement joins TRBV12-5 to TRBJ2-3; 11 bases are a match to TRBD2. Germline V gene lookup returns CDR1 LGHNT and CDR2 FRNRAP. The CDR3 consists of 15 residues. V lost 6 bases, J lost 4 bases, and 6 bases stayed unmatched. The CDR3 sequence: CASGTSGSIPDTQYF. CDR3 DNA: TGTGCTAGTGGCACTAGCGGGAGTATTCCAGATACGCAGTATTTT.

The V call is TRBV28, the J call TRBJ1-2; D is undetermined. Germline assignment: CDR1 MDHEN and CDR2 SYDVKM. V gave up 3 bases and J gave up 4 bases, with 18 bases separating them. The CDR3 runs to 16 residues. Written as DNA, the CDR3 is TGTGCCAGCAGTTTTGTAGAGGCCCCAGTACTCTATGGCTACACCTTC. It encodes CASSFVEAPVLYGYTF.

J is TRBJ2-7 and V is TRBV5-1, with unresolved D. V lost 0 bases and J lost 2, with 12 bases in between. Germline CDR1 SGHRS, CDR2 YFSETQ. The CDR3 is made up of 15 amino acids. CDR3 in amino acids: CASSLDTWVAYEQYF. The CDR3 bases are TGCGCCAGCAGCTTGGATACCTGGGTTGCCTACGAGCAGTACTTC.

The chain couples TRBV27 to TRBJ2-2; TRBD1 matches at 8 bases. The CDR3 consists of 15 residues. Germline CDR1 reads MNHEY; CDR2 reads SMNVEV (reference sequence). V lost 6 bases and J lost 4; bases outside the gene matches: 7. The CDR3 nucleotides read TGTGCCAGCAGACTCGACAGGGGCTCCACCGGGGAGCTGTTTTTT. It is translated as CASRLDRGSTGELFF.

This chain joins TRBV10-3 and TRBJ1-2; D is unresolved. This CDR3 has 14 residues. V lost 5 bases, J lost 6 bases, and 16 bases lay in between. Germline V lookup: CDR1 ENHRY, CDR2 SYGVKD. The CDR3 DNA reads as TGTGCCATCAGTAGGAGCCCCGAAAGCGATGGCTACACCTTC. It translates to CAISRSPESDGYTF.

The genes are TRBV4-1 and TRBJ2-5; TRBD1 might be the D (6 bases). Germline CDR1 is MGHRA and CDR2 is YSYEKL. The CDR3 runs 13 residues. V dropped 1 base and J dropped 5 bases, with 8 bases sitting between them. In DNA form, the CDR3 reads TGCGCCAGCAGCCAAGTCCAGGGGGAGACCCAGTACTTC. It codes for CASSQVQGETQYF.

About this clone: Relative to the germline gene, one junction end is altered; a read error may explain this. The gene calls are TRBV6-5 and TRBJ2-5; D gene uncertain. Looked up from germline, CDR1 is MNHEY and CDR2 is SVGAGI. The CDR3 is made up of 12 amino acids. The CDR3, as DNA: TGTGCCAGCACCCCCCTACAAGGGACCCAGTACTTC. This codes for CASTPLQGTQYF.

The genes are TRBV23-1 and TRBJ2-7; tentative D call: TRBD2 (5 bases). TRBV23-1 is reported as an ORF; its role is uncertain. The V and J ends lost 7 bases and 2 bases respectively, with 18 bases between them. The CDR3 spans 15 residues. The DNA of the CDR3 is TGCGCCAGCACCGTATCGTCCGGGGAAACCTACGAGCAGTACTTC. Its protein product is CASTVSSGETYEQYF.

A word on this clone: Other DNA sequences from this sample encode an identical CDR3 as well. The chain is built from TRBV18 and TRBJ1-1; D is possibly TRBD1 (5 bases). Germline V gene sequence: CDR1 KGHSH, CDR2 LQKENI. Trimming took 2 bases from V and 2 from J, leaving 6 bases between them. The CDR3 extends over 13 amino acids. The CDR3 DNA is TGTGCCAGCTCACCAGACAGTAACACTGAAGCTTTCTTT. This encodes CASSPDSNTEAFF. Variable domain in full (rest from reference TRBV18 and TRBJ1-1): NAGVMQNPRHLVRRRGQEARLRCSPMKGHSHVYWYRQLPEEGLKFMVYLQKENIIDESGMPKERFSAEFPKEGPSILRIQQVVRGDSAAYFCASSPDSNTEAFFGQGTRLTVV.

This clone was found a few times. This chain connects TRBV6-1 to TRBJ2-2, with TRBD1 matching over 9 bases. This CDR3 region has 17 residues. With 1 base clipped from V and 3 bases from J, the junction kept 6 bases outside the gene matches. Looked up from germline, CDR1 is MNHNS and CDR2 is SASEGT. The CDR3 DNA follows: TGTGCCAGCAGTGAAGTGACAGGGGGTGCGTACACCGGGGAGCTGTTTTTT. Protein product: CASSEVTGGAYTGELFF.

This clone occurred a few times. The rearrangement links TRBV5-1 to TRBJ2-1, with D unclear. V lost 7 bases and J 3 bases, leaving 14 bases between the germline ends. There are 14 residues in the CDR3. Germline CDR1 and CDR2: SGHRS and YFSETQ. CDR3 DNA sequence: TGCGCCAGCGCACCTAGTCTCGGCTACAATGAGCAGTTCTTC. This gives the protein CASAPSLGYNEQFF. The variable domain in full, completed from reference TRBV5-1 and TRBJ2-1, reads KAGVTQTPRYLIKTRGQQVTLSCSPISGHRSVSWYQQTPGQGLQFLFEYFSETQRNKGNFPGRFSGRQFSNSRSEMNVSTLELGDSALYLCASAPSLGYNEQFFGPGTRLTVL.

The chain couples TRBV18 to TRBJ2-5, with TRBD2 matching 7 bases. The CDR3 loop spans 15 amino acids. Trimming cost V 5 bases and J 4 bases; bases outside gene matches: 10. From germline, CDR1 is KGHSH and CDR2 LQKENI. CDR3 sequence reads: CASSTGTNPGETQYF. DNA for the CDR3: TGTGCCAGCTCAACCGGGACTAACCCCGGAGAGACCCAGTACTTC. Combining the CDR3 with reference TRBV18 and TRBJ2-5 gives the whole variable domain NAGVMQNPRHLVRRRGQEARLRCSPMKGHSHVYWYRQLPEEGLKFMVYLQKENIIDESGMPKERFSAEFPKEGPSILRIQQVVRGDSAAYFCASSTGTNPGETQYFGPGTRLLVL.

CDR3 sequence reads: CASSLIIRPGGIQYF. CDR3 in DNA: TGTGCCAGCTCACTAATAATAAGACCGGGGGGCATTCAGTACTTC. The chain is built from TRBV18 and TRBJ2-4; 7 nucleotides align to TRBD2. Losses at the gene ends were 4 bases for V and 9 bases for J; bases not matched to a gene: 12. The CDR3 runs 15 residues. The germline CDR1 and CDR2 sequences are KGHSH and LQKENI.

The chain employs TRBV6-5 and TRBJ2-5; 10 bases are a match to TRBD2. This CDR3 region has 14 residues. The V and J ends lost 2 bases and 4 bases, in that order; junction bases with no gene match: 1. The germline gives CDR1 MNHEY, CDR2 SVGAGI. The CDR3 sequence: CASSYSGGAETQYF. The CDR3, as DNA: TGTGCCAGCAGTTACAGCGGGGGGGCAGAGACCCAGTACTTC.

Here the CDR3 reads CASSTPQGRAYEQYF. DNA for the CDR3: TGTGCCAGCAGCACCCCCCAGGGGCGGGCCTACGAGCAGTACTTC. This rearrangement joins TRBV11-2 to TRBJ2-7, with D perhaps TRBD1 (6 bases). The germline V gene encodes CDR1 SGHAT and CDR2 FQNNGV. The length of the CDR3 is 15 residues. V shed 5 bases and J shed 2 bases, with 16 bases lying between them.

The rearrangement links TRBV12-5 to TRBJ2-2; D may match TRBD1 or TRBD2 (5 bases each). This CDR3 has 16 residues. Per germline, CDR1 LGHNT and CDR2 FRNRAP. Deletions cut 1 base from V and 6 bases from J, with 15 bases between. CDR3 in amino acids: CASGLDPGSGAGELFF. CDR3 in DNA: TGTGCTAGTGGTTTGGACCCAGGGAGTGGTGCCGGGGAGCTGTTTTTT. Combining the CDR3 with reference TRBV12-5 and TRBJ2-2 gives the whole variable domain DARVTQTPRHKVTEMGQEVTMRCQPILGHNTVFWYRQTMMQGLELLAYFRNRAPLDDSGMPKDRFSAEMPDATLATLKIQPSEPRDSAVYFCASGLDPGSGAGELFFGEGSRLTVL.

As for this clone: Sequence at one end of the junction differs from germline and may be a read error. The rearrangement links TRBV5-1 to TRBJ2-7; 9 bases align to TRBD2. This CDR3 has 16 residues. CDR1 and CDR2 (germline): SGHRS, YFSETQ. CDR3 nucleotide sequence: TGCGCCAGCACCTTGAAAGTTGGCGGGAGGGATTACGAGCAGTACTTC. Protein: CASTLKVGGRDYEQYF.

In DNA, the CDR3 is TGTGCCTGGAGTGGGGGCAAAAACATTCAGTACTTC. This sequence encodes CAWSGGKNIQYF. This rearrangement joins TRBV30 to TRBJ2-4; D gene unclear. Trimming removed 1 base from V and 3 bases from J, with 4 bases in between. Germline CDR1 is GTSNPN and CDR2 is SVGIG (reference sequence). The CDR3 is made up of 12 amino acids.